The text below deals with one T cell receptor (beta chain). Original processing notes: The assay estimated nucleated cells by amplifying reference gene primers. Sequenced by immunoSEQ multiplex PCR; TCRdb stores in-frame clones only, minus some. V, J and clone size derive from that table, while D and trimming were established from the DNA sequence. The sample carries 200,000 to 250,000 clones, more than 80% recorded once. The germline gives CDR1 SGHAT, CDR2 FQNNGV. The V and J ends lost 5 bases and 4 bases, in that order; junction bases with no gene match: 3. This CDR3 region has 15 residues. This entry comes from a study of blood T cell repertoires in COVID-19.

Sequencing was performed on peripheral blood. The chain recombines TRBV11-2 with TRBJ2-2, with 11 bases identical to TRBD1. The clonotype originates from a woman older than 75 with COVID-19, enrolled during active disease. CDR3 sequence reads: CASSPGQGVTGELFF. The CDR3 DNA sequence: TGTGCCAGCAGCCCGGGACAGGGGGTCACCGGGGAGCTGTTTTTT.